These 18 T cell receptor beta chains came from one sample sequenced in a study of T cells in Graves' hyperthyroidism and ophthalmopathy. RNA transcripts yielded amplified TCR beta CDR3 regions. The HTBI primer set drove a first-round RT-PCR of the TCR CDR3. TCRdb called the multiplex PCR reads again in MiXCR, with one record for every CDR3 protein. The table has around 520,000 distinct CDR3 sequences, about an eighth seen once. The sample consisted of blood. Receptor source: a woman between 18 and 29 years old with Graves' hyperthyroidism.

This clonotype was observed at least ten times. CDR3 in DNA: TGTGCCAGCAGTTACGAGGGTAGCTATGGCTACACCTTC. Its protein is CASSYEGSYGYTF. The chain carries TRBV6-2 or TRBV6-3 and TRBJ1-2; D is uncertain. Germline loops: CDR1 MNHEY, CDR2 SVGEGT. This CDR3 spans 13 amino acids. Trimming cost V 2 bases and J 4 bases, with 8 bases left between them.

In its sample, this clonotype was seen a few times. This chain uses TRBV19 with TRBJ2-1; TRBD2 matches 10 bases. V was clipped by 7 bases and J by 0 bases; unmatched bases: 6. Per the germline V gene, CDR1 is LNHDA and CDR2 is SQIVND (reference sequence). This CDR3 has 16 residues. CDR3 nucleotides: TGTGCCAGTAATGATATAGCGGGAGGCTCCTACAATGAGCAGTTCTTC. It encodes CASNDIAGGSYNEQFF.

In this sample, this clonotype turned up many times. Here the CDR3 reads CAGTEGAYEQYF. CDR3 coding DNA: TGTGCCGGCACGGAGGGCGCCTACGAGCAGTACTTC. V and J are TRBV30 and TRBJ2-7; D is perhaps TRBD2 (6 bases). The V and J ends lost 8 bases and 2 bases respectively, with 13 bases between them. CDR3 size: 12 residues. CDR1 and CDR2 from the germline V gene are GTSNPN and SVGIG (reference sequence).

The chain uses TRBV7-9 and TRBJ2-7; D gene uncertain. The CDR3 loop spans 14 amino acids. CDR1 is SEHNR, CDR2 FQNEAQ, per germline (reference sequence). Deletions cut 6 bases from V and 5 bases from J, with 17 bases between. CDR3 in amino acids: CASRSRGEIHEQYV. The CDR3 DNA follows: TGTGCCAGCAGGTCCAGAGGTGAGATCCACGAGCAGTACGTC.

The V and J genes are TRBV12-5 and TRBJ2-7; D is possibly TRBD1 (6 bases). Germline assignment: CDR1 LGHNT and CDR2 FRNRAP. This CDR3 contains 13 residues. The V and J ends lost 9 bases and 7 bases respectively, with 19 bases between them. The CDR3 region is CASQETGPGEQYF. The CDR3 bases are TGTGCTAGCCAAGAAACAGGGCCGGGGGAGCAGTACTTC.

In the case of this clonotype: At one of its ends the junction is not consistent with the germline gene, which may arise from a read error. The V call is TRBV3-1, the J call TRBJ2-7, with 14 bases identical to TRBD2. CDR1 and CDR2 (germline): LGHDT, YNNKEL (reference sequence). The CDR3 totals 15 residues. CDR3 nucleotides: TGTGCCGGCAGCCAGGGACTAGCGGGAGAGGGTGAGCAGTACTTC. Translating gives CAGSQGLAGEGEQYF.

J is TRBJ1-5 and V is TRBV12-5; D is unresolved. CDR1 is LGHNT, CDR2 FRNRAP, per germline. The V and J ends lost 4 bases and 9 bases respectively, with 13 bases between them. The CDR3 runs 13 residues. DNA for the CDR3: TGTGCTAGTGGTTATCTCGTACGGACGCCCCAGCATTTT. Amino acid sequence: CASGYLVRTPQHF.

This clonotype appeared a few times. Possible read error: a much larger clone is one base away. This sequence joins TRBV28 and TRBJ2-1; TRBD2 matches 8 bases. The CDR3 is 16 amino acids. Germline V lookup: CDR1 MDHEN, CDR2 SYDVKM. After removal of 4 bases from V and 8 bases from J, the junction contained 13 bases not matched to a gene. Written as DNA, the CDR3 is TGTGCCAGCAGTTCCAAGGGGCCAGCGGGAGTCCATGAGCAGTTCTTC. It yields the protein CASSSKGPAGVHEQFF.

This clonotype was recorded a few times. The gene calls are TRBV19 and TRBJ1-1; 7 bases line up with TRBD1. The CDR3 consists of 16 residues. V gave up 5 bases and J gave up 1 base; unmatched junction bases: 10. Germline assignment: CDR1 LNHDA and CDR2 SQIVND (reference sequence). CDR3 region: CASSSVHRGGNTEAFF. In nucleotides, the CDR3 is TGTGCCAGTAGTTCGGTTCACAGGGGAGGGAACACTGAAGCTTTCTTT.

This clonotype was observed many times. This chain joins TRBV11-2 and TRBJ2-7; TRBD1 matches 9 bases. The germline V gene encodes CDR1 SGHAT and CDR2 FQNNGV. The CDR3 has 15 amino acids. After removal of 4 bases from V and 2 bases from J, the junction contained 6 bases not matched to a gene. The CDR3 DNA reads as TGTGCCAGCAGCTGGGGGACAGGGACCACCTACGAGCAGTACGTC. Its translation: CASSWGTGTTYEQYV.

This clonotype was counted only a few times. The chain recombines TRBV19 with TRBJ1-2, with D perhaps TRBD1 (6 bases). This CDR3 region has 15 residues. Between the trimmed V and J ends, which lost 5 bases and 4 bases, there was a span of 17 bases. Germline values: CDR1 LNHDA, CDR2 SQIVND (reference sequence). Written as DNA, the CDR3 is TGTGCCAGTAGTGCGGGACAATCCTGGCTCTATGGCTACACCTTC. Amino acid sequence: CASSAGQSWLYGYTF.

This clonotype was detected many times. The CDR3 protein is CASSPRDRGNTEAFF. The CDR3 DNA reads as TGTGCCAGCAGCCCCCGAGACAGGGGGAACACTGAAGCTTTCTTT. This chain joins TRBV12-3 or TRBV12-4 and TRBJ1-1; TRBD1 aligns across 8 bases. The CDR3 is made up of 15 amino acids. V was clipped by 6 bases and J by 1 base; unmatched bases: 7.

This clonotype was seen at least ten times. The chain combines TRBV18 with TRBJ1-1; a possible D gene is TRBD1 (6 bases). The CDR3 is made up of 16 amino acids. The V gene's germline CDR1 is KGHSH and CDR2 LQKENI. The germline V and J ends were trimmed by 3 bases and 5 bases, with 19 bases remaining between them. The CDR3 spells CASSPPQSGAWTEAFF. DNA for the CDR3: TGTGCCAGCTCACCCCCCCAGTCGGGGGCATGGACTGAAGCTTTCTTT.

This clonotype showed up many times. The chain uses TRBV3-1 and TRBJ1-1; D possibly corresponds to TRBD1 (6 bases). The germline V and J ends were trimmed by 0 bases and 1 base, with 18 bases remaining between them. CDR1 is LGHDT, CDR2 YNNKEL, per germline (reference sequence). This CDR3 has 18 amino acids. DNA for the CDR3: TGTGCCAGCAGCCAAGATAGAGGGGGGCTTAGGACGAACACTGAAGCTTTCTTT. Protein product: CASSQDRGGLRTNTEAFF.

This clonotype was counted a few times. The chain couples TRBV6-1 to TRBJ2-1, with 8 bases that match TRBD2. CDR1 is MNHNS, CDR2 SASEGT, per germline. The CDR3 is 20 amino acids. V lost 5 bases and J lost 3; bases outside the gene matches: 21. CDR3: CASSRLTSESITRSYNEQFF. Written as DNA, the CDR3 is TGTGCCAGCAGTAGGCTGACTAGCGAGAGTATCACACGAAGCTACAATGAGCAGTTCTTC.

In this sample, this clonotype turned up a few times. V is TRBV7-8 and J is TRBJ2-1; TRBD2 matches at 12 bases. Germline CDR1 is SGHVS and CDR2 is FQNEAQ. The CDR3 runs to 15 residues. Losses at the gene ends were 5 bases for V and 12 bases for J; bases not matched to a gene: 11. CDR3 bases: TGTGCCAGCAGCGAAGTCACGACTAGCGGGAGTTGGCAGTTCTTC. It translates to CASSEVTTSGSWQFF.

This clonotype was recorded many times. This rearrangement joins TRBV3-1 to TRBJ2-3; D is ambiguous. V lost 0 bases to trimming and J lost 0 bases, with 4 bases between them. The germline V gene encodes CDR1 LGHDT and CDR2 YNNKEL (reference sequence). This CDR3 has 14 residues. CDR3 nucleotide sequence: TGTGCCAGCAGCCAAGACCCAAGCACAGATACGCAGTATTTT. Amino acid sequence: CASSQDPSTDTQYF.

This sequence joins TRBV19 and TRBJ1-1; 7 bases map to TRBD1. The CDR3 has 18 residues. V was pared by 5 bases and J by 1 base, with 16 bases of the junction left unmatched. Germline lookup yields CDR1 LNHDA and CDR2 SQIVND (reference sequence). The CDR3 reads CASSPLRQGRVTNTEAFF. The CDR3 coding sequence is TGTGCCAGTAGTCCTCTCAGACAGGGTAGAGTTACGAACACTGAAGCTTTCTTT.